This TCR beta chain was recorded in a study of response to subunit inactivated influenza vaccine. Notes on the study in general: The authors suggested that every seasonal influenza vaccination recruits few new T cells.

This clonotype was detected many times. What it binds is unknown. Trimming cost V 7 bases and J 2 bases, with 14 bases left between them. Germline V gene data show CDR1 as SQVTM and CDR2 as ANQGSEA. This CDR3 comprises 14 residues. TCRdb analysed the RT-PCR reads with MiXCR anew, one entry per CDR3 protein. The sample holds hundreds of thousands of distinct CDR3 sequences, 18% seen once. Sequencing used PBMCs from blood, obtained approximately 5 days after vaccination. The receptor comes from a man aged 45-65 years who received an inactivated influenza vaccine. The chain has TRBV29-1 and TRBJ2-2, with a tentative D call TRBD1 (7 bases). The CDR3 here is CSAAGQRNTGELFF. CDR3 DNA sequence: TGCAGCGCCGCGGGACAGAGAAACACCGGGGAGCTGTTTTTT.